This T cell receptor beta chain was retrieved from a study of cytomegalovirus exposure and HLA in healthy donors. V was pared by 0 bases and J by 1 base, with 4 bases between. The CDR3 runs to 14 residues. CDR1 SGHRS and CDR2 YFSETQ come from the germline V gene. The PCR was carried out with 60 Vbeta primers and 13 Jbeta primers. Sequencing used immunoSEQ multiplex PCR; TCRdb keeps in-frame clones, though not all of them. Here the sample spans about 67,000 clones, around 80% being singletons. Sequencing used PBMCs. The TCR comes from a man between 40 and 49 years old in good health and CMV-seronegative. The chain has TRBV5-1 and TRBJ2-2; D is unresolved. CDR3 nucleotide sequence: TGCGCCAGCAGCTTGGGCGGGAACACCGGGGAGCTGTTTTTT. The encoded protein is CASSLGGNTGELFF.